This record concerns one TCR beta chain sequence. Its antigen is unidentified. This specimen belongs to a study of cytomegalovirus exposure and HLA in healthy donors. The study's findings and limits: TCR beta chain V- and J-gene trimming was linked, in a later analysis, to a missense variant in DCLRE1C.

PCR amplification relied on 60 Vbeta primers (plus 13 Jbeta primers). Sequencing used immunoSEQ multiplex PCR; TCRdb keeps in-frame clones, though not all of them. The repertoire consists of 55,000 to 70,000 clones, with approximately 64% occurring once and the leading ten covering around 17%. This CDR3 is built from 13 residues. CDR1 is SEHNR and CDR2 is FQNEAQ in the germline V gene (reference sequence). V shed 3 bases and J shed 6 bases, with 8 bases lying between them. The sample consisted of PBMCs. The receptor's source is a man aged 35 to 55 in good health and CMV-seropositive. The rearrangement links TRBV7-9 to TRBJ2-2; perhaps TRBD2 as D (6 bases). The CDR3 protein is CASSFGGSGELFF. The CDR3 bases are TGTGCCAGCAGCTTCGGAGGGTCCGGGGAGCTGTTTTTT.